This T cell receptor (beta chain) came from a study of cytomegalovirus exposure and HLA in healthy donors. The germline V and J ends were trimmed by 0 bases and 7 bases, with 15 bases remaining between them. The CDR3 is 16 amino acids. Germline CDR1 and CDR2: MNHNY and SVGAGI (reference sequence). Primers: 60 Vbeta forward and 13 Jbeta reverse. TCRdb keeps only in-frame clones here, not all; method: immunoSEQ multiplex PCR. The data show 130,000 or so clones, around three quarters seen once. The sequenced sample was PBMCs. V and J are TRBV6-6 and TRBJ2-2; D gene ambiguous. This sequence originates from a young man in good health and CMV-seropositive. The chain's CDR3 is CASSYSNNVWHGELFF. The CDR3 bases are TGTGCCAGCAGTTACTCGAATAACGTGTGGCACGGGGAGCTGTTTTTT.